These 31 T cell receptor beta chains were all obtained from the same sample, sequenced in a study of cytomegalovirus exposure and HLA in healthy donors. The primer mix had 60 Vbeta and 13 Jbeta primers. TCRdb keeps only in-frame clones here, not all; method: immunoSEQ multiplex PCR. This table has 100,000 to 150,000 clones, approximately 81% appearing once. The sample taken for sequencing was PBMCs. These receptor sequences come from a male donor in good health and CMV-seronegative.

The CDR3 bases are TGTGCCATCAGCCCCGGACTAGCGGGGGGCTTTTCAGATACGCAGTATTTT. It encodes CAISPGLAGGFSDTQYF. The chain couples TRBV10-3 to TRBJ2-3, with 14 bases aligning to TRBD2. Germline CDR1 ENHRY, CDR2 SYGVKD. V shed 6 bases, J shed 4 bases, and the junction held 9 bases outside the gene matches. The CDR3 covers 17 residues.

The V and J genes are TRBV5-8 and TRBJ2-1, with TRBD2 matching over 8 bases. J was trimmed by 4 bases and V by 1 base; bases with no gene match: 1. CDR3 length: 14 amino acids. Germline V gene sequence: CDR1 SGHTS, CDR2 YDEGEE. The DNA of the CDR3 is TGTGCCAGCAGCTTGAAGCGGGAGTACAATGAGCAGTTCTTC. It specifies CASSLKREYNEQFF.

The chain's CDR3 is CASSLRQGADGYTF. CDR3 coding DNA: TGTGCCAGCAGCTTAAGACAGGGGGCAGATGGCTACACCTTC. This sequence joins TRBV5-4 and TRBJ1-2; TRBD1 matches at 10 bases. V lost 2 bases to trimming and J lost 6 bases; unmatched junction nucleotides: 4. The CDR3 is 14 amino acids. The germline V gene has CDR1 SGHNT and CDR2 YYREEE (reference sequence). Using reference TRBV5-4 and TRBJ1-2 for the parts outside the CDR3, the full variable domain is ETGVTQSPTHLIKTRGQQVTLRCSSQSGHNTVSWYQQALGQGPQFIFQYYREEENGRGNFPPRFSGLQFPNYSSELNVNALELDDSALYLCASSLRQGADGYTFGSGTRLTVV.

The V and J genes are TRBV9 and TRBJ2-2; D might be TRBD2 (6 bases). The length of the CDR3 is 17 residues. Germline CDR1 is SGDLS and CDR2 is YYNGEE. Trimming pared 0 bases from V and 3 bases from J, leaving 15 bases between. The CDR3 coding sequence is TGTGCCAGCAGCGTAGCTAGGAGGGGTTGGGACACCGGGGAGCTGTTTTTT. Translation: CASSVARRGWDTGELFF.

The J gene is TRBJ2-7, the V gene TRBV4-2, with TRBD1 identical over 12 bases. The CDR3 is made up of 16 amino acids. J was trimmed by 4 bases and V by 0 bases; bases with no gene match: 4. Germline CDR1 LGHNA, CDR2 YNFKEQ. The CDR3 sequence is CASSQEGTGGLYEQYF. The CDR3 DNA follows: TGTGCCAGCAGCCAAGAGGGGACAGGGGGCCTTTACGAGCAGTACTTC.

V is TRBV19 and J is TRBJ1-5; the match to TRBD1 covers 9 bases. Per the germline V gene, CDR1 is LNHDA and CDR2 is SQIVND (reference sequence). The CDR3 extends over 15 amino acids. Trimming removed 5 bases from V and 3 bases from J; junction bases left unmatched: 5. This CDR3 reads CASSVDRGLNQPQHF. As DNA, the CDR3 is TGTGCCAGTAGTGTGGACAGGGGACTCAATCAGCCCCAGCATTTT.

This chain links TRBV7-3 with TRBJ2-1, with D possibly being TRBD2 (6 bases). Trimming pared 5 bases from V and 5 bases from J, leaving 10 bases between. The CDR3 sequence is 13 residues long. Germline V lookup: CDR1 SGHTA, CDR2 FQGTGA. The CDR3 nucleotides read TGTGCCAGCAGCGAAAGACTAGACAATGAGCAGTTCTTC. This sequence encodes CASSERLDNEQFF.

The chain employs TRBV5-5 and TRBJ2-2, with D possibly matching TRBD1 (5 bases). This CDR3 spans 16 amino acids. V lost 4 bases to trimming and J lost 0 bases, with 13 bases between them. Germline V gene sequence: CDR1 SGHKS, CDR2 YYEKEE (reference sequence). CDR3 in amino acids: CASSTGHSPNTGELFF. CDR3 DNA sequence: TGTGCCAGCAGCACAGGACACTCTCCGAACACCGGGGAGCTGTTTTTT. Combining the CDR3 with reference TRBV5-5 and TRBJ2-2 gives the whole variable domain DAGVTQSPTHLIKTRGQQVTLRCSPISGHKSVSWYQQVLGQGPQFIFQYYEKEERGRGNFPDRFSARQFPNYSSELNVNALLLGDSALYLCASSTGHSPNTGELFFGEGSRLTVL.

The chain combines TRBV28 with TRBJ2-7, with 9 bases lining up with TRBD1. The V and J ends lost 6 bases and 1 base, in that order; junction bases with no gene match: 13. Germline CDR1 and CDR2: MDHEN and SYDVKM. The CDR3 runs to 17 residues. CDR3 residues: CASSHPVDRGWSYEQYF. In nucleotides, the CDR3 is TGTGCCAGCAGCCACCCGGTGGACAGGGGTTGGTCCTACGAGCAGTACTTC.

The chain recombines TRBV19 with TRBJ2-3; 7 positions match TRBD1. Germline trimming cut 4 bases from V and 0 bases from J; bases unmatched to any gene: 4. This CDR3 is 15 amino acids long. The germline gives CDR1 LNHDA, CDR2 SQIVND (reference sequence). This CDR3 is CASSTTGVSTDTQYF. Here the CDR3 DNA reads TGTGCCAGTAGTACTACAGGGGTCAGCACAGATACGCAGTATTTT.

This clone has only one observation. The CDR3 region has the DNA TGTGCCAGCAGCTCCAGCGGGATCGAGCAGTTCTTC. This encodes CASSSSGIEQFF. The V gene is TRBV7-2, the J gene TRBJ2-1; TRBD2 agrees at 7 bases. CDR3 length equals 12 residues. After removal of 4 bases from V and 10 bases from J, the junction contained 4 bases not matched to a gene. Germline V gene lookup returns CDR1 SGHTA and CDR2 FQGNSA.

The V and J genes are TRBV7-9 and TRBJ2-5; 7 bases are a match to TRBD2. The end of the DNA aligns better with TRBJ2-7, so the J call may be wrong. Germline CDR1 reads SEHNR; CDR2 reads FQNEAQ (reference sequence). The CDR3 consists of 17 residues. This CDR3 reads CASGWDYRERGSYEQYF. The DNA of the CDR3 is TGTGCCAGCGGTTGGGACTATCGAGAAAGGGGCTCCTACGAGCAGTACTTC.

CDR3 protein: CASSVEGSGVGTDTQYF. As DNA, the CDR3 is TGTGCCAGCAGCGTAGAGGGTAGCGGGGTGGGGACAGATACGCAGTATTTT. The chain combines TRBV9 with TRBJ2-3; 8 positions match TRBD2. With 0 bases clipped from V and 3 bases from J, the junction kept 9 bases outside the gene matches. Germline V CDR1 and CDR2: SGDLS, YYNGEE. This CDR3 has 17 amino acids.

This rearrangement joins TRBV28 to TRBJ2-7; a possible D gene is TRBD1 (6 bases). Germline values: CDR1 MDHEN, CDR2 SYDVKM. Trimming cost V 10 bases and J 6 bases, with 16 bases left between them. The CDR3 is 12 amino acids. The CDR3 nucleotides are TGTGCCACTCATCGGGACATGGGCGAGCAGTACTTC. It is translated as CATHRDMGEQYF.

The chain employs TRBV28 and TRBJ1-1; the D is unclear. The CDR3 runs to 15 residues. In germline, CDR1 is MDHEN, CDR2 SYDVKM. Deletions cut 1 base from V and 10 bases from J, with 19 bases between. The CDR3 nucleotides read TGTGCCAGCAGTTTATCCCCGGGCCGCCGAGGAGGAGCTTTCTTT. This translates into CASSLSPGRRGGAFF.

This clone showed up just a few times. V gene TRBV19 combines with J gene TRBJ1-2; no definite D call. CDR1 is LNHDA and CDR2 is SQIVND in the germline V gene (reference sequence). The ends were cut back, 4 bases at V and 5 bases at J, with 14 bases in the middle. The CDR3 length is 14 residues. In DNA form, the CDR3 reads TGTGCCAGTAGTACGACCGCTACAGCATATGGCTACACCTTC. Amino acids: CASSTTATAYGYTF. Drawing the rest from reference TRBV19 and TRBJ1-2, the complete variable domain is DGGITQSPKYLFRKEGQNVTLSCEQNLNHDAMYWYRQDPGQGLRLIYYSQIVNDFQKGDIAEGYSVSREKKESFPLTVTSAQKNPTAFYLCASSTTATAYGYTFGSGTRLTVV.

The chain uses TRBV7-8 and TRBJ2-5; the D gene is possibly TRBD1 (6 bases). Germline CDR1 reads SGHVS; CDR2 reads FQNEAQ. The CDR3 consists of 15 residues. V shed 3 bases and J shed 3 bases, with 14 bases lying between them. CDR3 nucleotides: TGTGCCAGCAGCTTCACCTGGGACACCAAAGAGACCCAGTACTTC. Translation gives CASSFTWDTKETQYF.

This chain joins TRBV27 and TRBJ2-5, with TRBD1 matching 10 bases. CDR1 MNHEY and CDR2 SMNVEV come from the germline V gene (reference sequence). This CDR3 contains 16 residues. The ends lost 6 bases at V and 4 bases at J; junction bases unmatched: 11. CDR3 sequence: CASSTRQGAYGETQYF. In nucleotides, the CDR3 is TGTGCCAGCAGCACAAGACAGGGGGCTTATGGAGAGACCCAGTACTTC.

DNA of the CDR3: TGTGCCAGCAGCTTATCCACTCTAGCGGGAGCCTACGAGCAGTACTTC. Protein sequence: CASSLSTLAGAYEQYF. The rearrangement joins TRBV7-2 to TRBJ2-7; 10 nucleotides align to TRBD2. The CDR3 consists of 16 residues. The germline CDR1 and CDR2 sequences are SGHTA and FQGNSA. Trimming cost V 2 bases and J 2 bases; bases outside gene matches: 6.

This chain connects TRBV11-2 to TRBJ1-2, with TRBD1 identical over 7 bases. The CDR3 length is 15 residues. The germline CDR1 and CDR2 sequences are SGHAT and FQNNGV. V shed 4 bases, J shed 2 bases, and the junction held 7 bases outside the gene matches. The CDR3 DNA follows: TGTGCCAGCAGCTCTCTTAAGGACAGGAACTATGGCTACACCTTC. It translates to CASSSLKDRNYGYTF.

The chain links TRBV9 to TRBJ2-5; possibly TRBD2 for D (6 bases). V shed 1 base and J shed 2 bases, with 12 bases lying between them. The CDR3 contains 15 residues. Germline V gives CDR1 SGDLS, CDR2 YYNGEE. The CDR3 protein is CASSVSGLEQETQYF. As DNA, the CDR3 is TGTGCCAGCAGCGTATCGGGACTGGAACAAGAGACCCAGTACTTC. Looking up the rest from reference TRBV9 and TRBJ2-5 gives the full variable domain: DSGVTQTPKHLITATGQRVTLRCSPRSGDLSVYWYQQSLDQGLQFLIQYYNGEERAKGNILERFSAQQFPDLHSELNLSSLELGDSALYFCASSVSGLEQETQYFGPGTRLLVL.

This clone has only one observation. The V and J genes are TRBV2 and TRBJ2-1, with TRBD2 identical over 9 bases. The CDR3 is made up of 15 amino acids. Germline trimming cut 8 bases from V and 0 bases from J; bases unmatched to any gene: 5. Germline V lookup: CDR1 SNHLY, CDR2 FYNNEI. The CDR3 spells CASRLAESSYNEQFF. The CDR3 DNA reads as TGTGCCAGCCGACTAGCGGAAAGCTCCTACAATGAGCAGTTCTTC.

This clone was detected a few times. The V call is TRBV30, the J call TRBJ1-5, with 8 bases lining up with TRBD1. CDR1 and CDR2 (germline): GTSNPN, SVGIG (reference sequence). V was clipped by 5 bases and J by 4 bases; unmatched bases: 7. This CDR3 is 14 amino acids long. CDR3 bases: TGTGCCTGGCGGGACAGGCCCCCGAATCAGCCCCAGCATTTT. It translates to CAWRDRPPNQPQHF.

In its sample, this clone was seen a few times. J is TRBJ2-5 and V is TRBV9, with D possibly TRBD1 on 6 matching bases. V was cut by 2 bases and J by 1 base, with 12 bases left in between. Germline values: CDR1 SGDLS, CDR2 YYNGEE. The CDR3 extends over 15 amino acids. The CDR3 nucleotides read TGTGCCAGCAGCGTCACCACGACAGGCCAAGAGACCCAGTACTTC. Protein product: CASSVTTTGQETQYF.

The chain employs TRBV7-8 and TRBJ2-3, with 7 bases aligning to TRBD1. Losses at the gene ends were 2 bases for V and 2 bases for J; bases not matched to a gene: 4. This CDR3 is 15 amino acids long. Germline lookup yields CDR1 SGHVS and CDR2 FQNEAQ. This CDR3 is CASSLRTGITDTQYF. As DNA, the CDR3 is TGTGCCAGCAGCTTAAGGACAGGTATCACAGATACGCAGTATTTT.

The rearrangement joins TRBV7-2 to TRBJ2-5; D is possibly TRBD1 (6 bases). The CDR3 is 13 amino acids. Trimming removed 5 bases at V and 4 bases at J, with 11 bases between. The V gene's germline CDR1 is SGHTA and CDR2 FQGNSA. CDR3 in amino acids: CASSPQGRETQYF. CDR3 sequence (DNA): TGTGCCAGCAGCCCACAGGGTCGAGAGACCCAGTACTTC.

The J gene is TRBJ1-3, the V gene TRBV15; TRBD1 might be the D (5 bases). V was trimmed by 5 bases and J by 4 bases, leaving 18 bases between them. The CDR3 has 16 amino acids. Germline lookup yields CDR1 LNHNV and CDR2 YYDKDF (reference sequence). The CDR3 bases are TGTGCCACCAGCTCCCGCGCCGGGGGTGCAGGAAACACCATATATTTT. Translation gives CATSSRAGGAGNTIYF.

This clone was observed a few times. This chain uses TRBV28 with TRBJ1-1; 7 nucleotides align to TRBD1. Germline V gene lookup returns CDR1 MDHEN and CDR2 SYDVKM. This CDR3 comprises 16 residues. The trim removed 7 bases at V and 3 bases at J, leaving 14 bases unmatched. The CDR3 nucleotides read TGTGCCAGCACCTCCCTGACAGGGAAGCGCGACACTGAAGCTTTCTTT. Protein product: CASTSLTGKRDTEAFF.

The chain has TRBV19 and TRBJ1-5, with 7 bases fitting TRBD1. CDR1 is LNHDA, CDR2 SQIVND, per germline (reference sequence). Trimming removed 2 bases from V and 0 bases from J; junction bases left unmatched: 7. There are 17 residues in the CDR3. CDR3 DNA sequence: TGTGCCAGTAGTATAATACTTGGGACAGTTAGCAATCAGCCCCAGCATTTT. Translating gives CASSIILGTVSNQPQHF.

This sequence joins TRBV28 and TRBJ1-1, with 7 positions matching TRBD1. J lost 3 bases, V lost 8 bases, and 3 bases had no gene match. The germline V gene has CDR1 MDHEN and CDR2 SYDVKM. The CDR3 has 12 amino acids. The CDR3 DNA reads TGTGCCAGCTTAGGGGGCCACACTGAAGCTTTCTTT. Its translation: CASLGGHTEAFF.

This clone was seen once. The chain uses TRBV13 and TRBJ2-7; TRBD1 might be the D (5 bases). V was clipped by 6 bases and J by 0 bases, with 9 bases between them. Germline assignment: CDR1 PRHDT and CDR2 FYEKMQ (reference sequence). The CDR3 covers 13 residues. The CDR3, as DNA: TGTGCCAGCAGTTCTAGGGGCTCCTACGAGCAGTACTTC. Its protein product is CASSSRGSYEQYF.